This T cell receptor (beta chain) is from a study of cytomegalovirus exposure and HLA in healthy donors. In the PCR, 60 Vbeta and 13 Jbeta primers were used. Here immunoSEQ multiplex PCR was the method, and the copy in TCRdb shows in-frame clones only, minus some. The repertoire table contains under 200,000 clones. Germline values: CDR1 KGHSH, CDR2 LQKENI. V gave up 4 bases and J gave up 8 bases, with 11 bases separating them. The CDR3 has 13 residues. Donors counted as nominally healthy when sampled, yet unrecorded immune exposures were likely. Details on this clone: Its antigen is as yet unknown.

Points from the study as a whole: Several of the most significant clusters appeared, in a later analysis, to be linked to common viral pathogens.

The receptor was derived from a man aged 25-40 years in good health and CMV-seronegative. The source material was PBMCs. This rearrangement joins TRBV18 to TRBJ1-4, with D maybe TRBD1 (6 bases). CDR3 nucleotides: TGTGCCAGCTCACAGGGGGAAGGGGAAAAACTGTTTTTT. Translation gives CASSQGEGEKLFF. Using reference TRBV18 and TRBJ1-4 for the parts outside the CDR3, the full variable domain is NAGVMQNPRHLVRRRGQEARLRCSPMKGHSHVYWYRQLPEEGLKFMVYLQKENIIDESGMPKERFSAEFPKEGPSILRIQQVVRGDSAAYFCASSQGEGEKLFFGSGTQLSVL.